This T cell receptor (beta chain) came from a study of cytomegalovirus exposure and HLA in healthy donors. 13 Jbeta primers and 60 Vbeta primers were used for the PCR. Libraries were prepared by immunoSEQ multiplex PCR; TCRdb keeps only in-frame clonotypes and omits some of them. The sample yields around 250,000 clones, approximately 81% seen once. To note about this clone: Its antigen is as yet unknown.

General study points: CMV serostatus stood as the only immune exposure information on hand. Later on, an analysis tied 15,000 to 20,000 TCR beta sequences to HLA alleles at 0.05 false discovery rate.

Germline lookup yields CDR1 GTSNPN and CDR2 SVGIG (reference sequence). The CDR3 has 11 residues. With 8 bases removed from V and 2 bases from J, the gap between germline ends came to 9 bases. The J gene is TRBJ2-5, the V gene TRBV30; D might be TRBD1 (6 bases). The sequence was collected from an older woman in good health and CMV-seropositive. What was sequenced was PBMCs. CDR3 protein: CAQGLQETQYF. For the CDR3, the DNA is TGTGCCCAGGGGCTTCAAGAGACCCAGTACTTC.